The rows below give T cell receptor beta chains drawn from one sample of a study of yellow fever vaccine responses in identical twins. TCRdb redid the calling of the RT-PCR reads with MiXCR, one entry per CDR3 protein. The data contain some 16,000 distinct CDR3 sequences, roughly 80% of them singletons. The sequencing here drew on T cells from blood (PBMCs), unsorted or a sorted subset (not recorded which), taken before or after yellow fever vaccination (not recorded which). These receptors all come from a woman aged 18-30 years who received the yellow fever vaccine. CDR3s include the opening cysteine and the closing phenylalanine or tryptophan. A D gene is named only where the DNA matches it firmly. The size field is filled for only some rows; it gives once, few, many or a size class.

j_call,d_call,v_call,clone_size,cdr3_aa,cdr3_nt
TRBJ1-3,TRBD1,TRBV7-1,-,CASSSTGGTGNTIYF,TGTGCCAGCAGCTCGACAGGGGGCACTGGAAACACCATATATTTT
TRBJ1-2,-,TRBV14,-,CASSTDEVRANGYTF,TGTGCCAGCAGCACCGACGAGGTCAGGGCCAATGGCTACACCTTC
TRBJ2-7,-,TRBV11-2,-,CASSLVVGGSYEQYF,TGTGCCAGCAGCTTAGTGGTTGGTGGCTCCTACGAGCAGTACTTC
TRBJ2-2,-,TRBV29-1,few,CSVVEVDGELFF,TGCAGCGTTGTCGAAGTTGACGGGGAGCTGTTTTTT
TRBJ1-1,TRBD1,TRBV29-1,few,CSARGGEAFF,TGCAGCGCCAGGGGGGGAGAAGCTTTCTTT
TRBJ2-1,-,TRBV29-1,-,CSVVTPTYNEQFF,TGCAGCGTTGTAACCCCTACTTACAATGAGCAGTTCTTC
TRBJ2-3,-,TRBV9,-,CASSETPTDTQYF,TGTGCCAGCAGTGAAACACCGACAGATACGCAGTATTTT
TRBJ1-2,-,TRBV6-1,few,CASSGSASLGREGDGYTF,TGTGCCAGCAGTGGTTCGGCCAGCCTAGGACGGGAAGGGGATGGCTACACCTTC
TRBJ1-5,-,TRBV23-1,-,CASSQSASSTKNNQPQHF,TGCGCCAGCAGTCAAAGCGCTTCGTCCACGAAGAATAATCAGCCCCAGCATTTT
TRBJ2-7,-,TRBV15,-,CATSRSRGFSYEQYF,TGTGCCACCAGCAGATCAAGAGGTTTCTCCTACGAGCAGTACTTC
TRBJ2-7,TRBD2,TRBV7-9,-,CASSTSGRPHEQYF,TGTGCCAGCAGCACTAGCGGGAGGCCCCACGAGCAGTACTTC